The clone carrying this T cell receptor (beta chain) has a single count. Its target is not known. The data were taken from a study of a mutant IDH1 vaccine in newly diagnosed glioma. Whole-study context: Earlier treatment was radiotherapy, temozolomide, or both, with most getting both.

Time point denoted: week 47, end of study. Topical imiquimod accompanied each vaccine dose, which consisted of 300 ug of mutant IDH1 20-mer peptide. The V gene's germline CDR1 is LNHNV and CDR2 YYDKDF (reference sequence). The CDR3 has 12 residues. Trimming stripped 3 bases from V and 4 bases from J, with 4 bases between. TCRdb's table, derived via immunoSEQ multiplex PCR, lists solely in-frame clones and lacks some. The sample carries fewer than 95,000 clones, approximately 78% recorded once. The sequenced sample was PBMCs, obtained from a glioma patient whose treatment included an IDH1 peptide vaccine. J is TRBJ2-1 and V is TRBV15; no reliable D call. This sequence was found in a man in his forties with glioma. Here the CDR3 reads CATSSGYNEQFF. CDR3 nucleotides: TGTGCCACCAGCAGTGGGTACAATGAGCAGTTCTTC.